One and the same sample provided the 14 T cell receptor beta chains below, sequenced in a study of PD-L1 blockade in urothelial cancer. Measured with immunoSEQ multiplex PCR; TCRdb has only the in-frame clones, and not every one. The sample lists around 100,000 clones, over 75% occurring once. Material: PBMCs, obtained around atezolizumab (anti-PD-L1) treatment. These receptors originate from a man aged 50 or older with urothelial cancer.

CDR3 amino acids: CASSLAGSVTDTQYF. The CDR3 DNA sequence: TGTGCCAGCAGCTTAGCCGGGAGTGTAACAGATACGCAGTATTTT. V is TRBV11-1 and J is TRBJ2-3; a possible D gene is TRBD2 (6 bases). Germline loops: CDR1 SGHAT, CDR2 FQDESV (reference sequence). The CDR3 sequence is 15 residues long. Trimming removed 0 bases at V and 3 bases at J, with 10 bases between.

The chain uses TRBV15 and TRBJ2-5, with D uncertain. V was shortened by 3 bases and J by 2 bases, with 10 bases between the two germline ends. The CDR3 spans 14 residues. Germline V gene lookup returns CDR1 LNHNV and CDR2 YYDKDF (reference sequence). The CDR3 DNA is TGTGCCACCAGCAGCCGAGAATTTCAAGAGACCCAGTACTTC. Its protein product is CATSSREFQETQYF.

The chain carries TRBV30 and TRBJ2-3; 9 nucleotides align to TRBD2. Germline-derived CDR1 and CDR2 are GTSNPN and SVGIG (reference sequence). This CDR3 contains 14 residues. The CDR3 DNA sequence: TGTGCTGTCGGTAGCGGGAGAACCACAGATACGCAGTATTTT. This encodes CAVGSGRTTDTQYF.

This clone was counted a few times. This rearrangement joins TRBV6-5 to TRBJ2-6; the D is unclear. This CDR3 has 15 amino acids. Germline V gene sequence: CDR1 MNHEY, CDR2 SVGAGI. V lost 0 bases to trimming and J lost 3 bases, with 6 bases between them. As DNA, the CDR3 is TGTGCCAGCAGTTACTCGATCGGTGGGGCCAACGTCCTGACTTTC. The encoded protein is CASSYSIGGANVLTF.

The DNA for the CDR3 is TGTGCCATCGGAGCAGGGGGCACTGAAGCTTTCTTT. Protein product: CAIGAGGTEAFF. This chain joins TRBV10-3 and TRBJ1-1; 7 positions match TRBD1. Trimming cost V 8 bases and J 4 bases; bases outside gene matches: 4. Germline values: CDR1 ENHRY, CDR2 SYGVKD. The CDR3 has 12 residues.

The rearrangement links TRBV19 to TRBJ2-3; no clear D gene. The V end was cut by 7 bases, the J end by 0 bases, with 11 bases between. CDR1 is LNHDA and CDR2 is SQIVND in the germline V gene (reference sequence). The CDR3 sequence is 14 residues long. The CDR3 sequence is CASKETRSTDTQYF. Written as DNA, the CDR3 is TGTGCCAGTAAGGAGACTCGCAGCACAGATACGCAGTATTTT.

The CDR3 is CASSLARYAEAFF. CDR3 nucleotides: TGTGCCAGCAGCTTAGCGAGGTATGCTGAAGCTTTCTTT. V and J are TRBV7-9 and TRBJ1-1; D is unresolved. Between the trimmed V and J ends, which lost 0 bases and 6 bases, there was a span of 8 bases. The CDR3 is 13 amino acids. Germline V gene data show CDR1 as SEHNR and CDR2 as FQNEAQ (reference sequence).

The chain has TRBV9 and TRBJ2-3; D might be TRBD2 (6 bases). Per the germline V gene, CDR1 is SGDLS and CDR2 is YYNGEE. This CDR3 comprises 16 residues. Trimming removed 0 bases at V and 3 bases at J, with 14 bases between. CDR3 coding DNA: TGTGCCAGCAGCGTAGATTCGGGAGAGGGGACAGATACGCAGTATTTT. Translated: CASSVDSGEGTDTQYF.

J is TRBJ1-5 and V is TRBV18; D gene unclear. The germline CDR1 and CDR2 sequences are KGHSH and LQKENI. The CDR3 sequence is 13 residues long. Deletions cut 6 bases from V and 1 base from J, with 7 bases between. The CDR3 coding sequence is TGTGCCAGCTCCGAGGCGAGCAATCAGCCCCAGCATTTT. Translating it yields CASSEASNQPQHF.

The genes are TRBV19 and TRBJ2-1, with TRBD2 as a possible D gene (6 bases). The V end lost 2 bases, the J end lost 2 bases, and 13 bases lay between the germline ends. This CDR3 contains 16 residues. The germline V gene has CDR1 LNHDA and CDR2 SQIVND (reference sequence). CDR3 nucleotide sequence: TGTGCCAGTAGTATAAGGAGCGGGTCAGCCTACAATGAGCAGTTCTTC. It specifies CASSIRSGSAYNEQFF.

The V gene is TRBV5-1, the J gene TRBJ2-1; 7 positions agree with TRBD2. The V and J ends lost 3 bases and 9 bases, in that order; junction bases with no gene match: 9. Germline CDR1 is SGHRS and CDR2 is YFSETQ. The CDR3 covers 14 residues. CDR3 loop: CASSSQTSRGEQFF. The CDR3 nucleotides are TGCGCCAGCAGCTCGCAGACTAGCCGCGGTGAGCAGTTCTTC.

This clone has a handful of counts. The rearrangement links TRBV23-1 to TRBJ2-1; 8 bases map to TRBD2. TRBV23-1 is an open reading frame, and its role is uncertain. The CDR3 extends over 14 amino acids. Losses at the gene ends were 4 bases for V and 7 bases for J; bases not matched to a gene: 6. CDR3 sequence: CASSPTSVENEQFF. CDR3 DNA sequence: TGCGCCAGCAGTCCGACTAGCGTGGAAAATGAGCAGTTCTTC.

The J gene is TRBJ1-3, the V gene TRBV6-5; no firm D call. Deletions cut 2 bases from V and 0 bases from J, with 11 bases between. Germline CDR1 and CDR2: MNHEY and SVGAGI. CDR3 length: 16 residues. The CDR3 nucleotides read TGTGCCAGCAGTTACGGCAGAATCAGCTCTGGAAACACCATATATTTT. Amino acids: CASSYGRISSGNTIYF.

The chain couples TRBV5-1 to TRBJ2-5; D unclear. Per the germline V gene, CDR1 is SGHRS and CDR2 is YFSETQ. The CDR3 consists of 12 residues. V gave up 0 bases and J gave up 3 bases, with 3 bases separating them. This CDR3 reads CASSLAKETQYF. CDR3 bases: TGCGCCAGCAGCTTGGCCAAAGAGACCCAGTACTTC.